This T cell receptor beta chain was captured by sequencing in a study of CD8 T cells in Susac syndrome. The V gene's germline CDR1 is LGHDT and CDR2 YNNKEL (reference sequence). Trimming stripped 1 base from V and 4 bases from J, with 7 bases between. CDR3 length equals 13 residues. Healthy donors were controls matched for age and sex. Negative magnetic isolation gave CD8+ and CD4+ cells; FACS enriched CD8+ TEMRA. Reverse transcription used about 0.45 to 1 ug RNA and random hexamers. TCR beta CDR3 was amplified by immunoSEQ multiplex PCR. This amplification extended across 54 Vbeta and 13 Jbeta segments. Using its own MiXCR run on the immunoSEQ multiplex PCR reads, TCRdb lists one record per CDR3 protein. The sample holds approximately 130,000 distinct CDR3 sequences, around 94% seen once. General study findings and limits: As acknowledged by the study, its TCR sequencing and HLA analysis included a relatively small number of individuals.

As for this clonotype: Antigen unknown.

The chain has TRBV3-1 and TRBJ1-1, with D tentatively TRBD1 (5 bases). The sample comprised CD4+ T cells from PBMCs. This clonotype originated in a human donor in good health. For the CDR3, the DNA is TGTGCCAGCAGCCAAGCCAGGGCCACTGAAGCTTTCTTT. Translated: CASSQARATEAFF.